This TCR beta chain is drawn from a study of regulatory T cells in long-lasting Graves disease. Study-level points and caveats: Comparison showed that persistent patients shared more public clonotypes (fewer than 3,000) than new patients (approximately 930). Accuracy might have suffered from few samples. Persistent disease preferred TRBV28, TRBJ1-2 and TRBJ2-5.

The time point: persistent/refractory GD, antithyroid drugs over 5 years with positive TRAb. After RNA was extracted from PBMCs, the TCR library was made from it. An endocrinology department in Xi'an, China, recruited the patients. The germline V gene encodes CDR1 SSHAT and CDR2 FNYEAQ (reference sequence). The CDR3 has 12 residues. CDR3 regions were amplified by Arm-PCR using iRepertoire HTBI primers to build TCR beta libraries. In TCRdb, the multiplex PCR reads were re-called with MiXCR into one record per CDR3 protein. The table lists about 290,000 distinct CDR3 sequences, 20% to 25% of them singletons. This clonotype was detected ten times or more. Its target is unknown.

The origin of this receptor is a female donor with Graves disease. The specimen comprised peripheral blood mononuclear cells (PBMCs), sampled when the disease was refractory, from a patient treated with antithyroid drugs. This chain connects TRBV7-7 to TRBJ2-2, with a possible D match to TRBD1 (6 bases). The CDR3, as DNA: TGTGCTTTGACAGGGAACACCGGGGAGCTGTTTTTT. This encodes CALTGNTGELFF.